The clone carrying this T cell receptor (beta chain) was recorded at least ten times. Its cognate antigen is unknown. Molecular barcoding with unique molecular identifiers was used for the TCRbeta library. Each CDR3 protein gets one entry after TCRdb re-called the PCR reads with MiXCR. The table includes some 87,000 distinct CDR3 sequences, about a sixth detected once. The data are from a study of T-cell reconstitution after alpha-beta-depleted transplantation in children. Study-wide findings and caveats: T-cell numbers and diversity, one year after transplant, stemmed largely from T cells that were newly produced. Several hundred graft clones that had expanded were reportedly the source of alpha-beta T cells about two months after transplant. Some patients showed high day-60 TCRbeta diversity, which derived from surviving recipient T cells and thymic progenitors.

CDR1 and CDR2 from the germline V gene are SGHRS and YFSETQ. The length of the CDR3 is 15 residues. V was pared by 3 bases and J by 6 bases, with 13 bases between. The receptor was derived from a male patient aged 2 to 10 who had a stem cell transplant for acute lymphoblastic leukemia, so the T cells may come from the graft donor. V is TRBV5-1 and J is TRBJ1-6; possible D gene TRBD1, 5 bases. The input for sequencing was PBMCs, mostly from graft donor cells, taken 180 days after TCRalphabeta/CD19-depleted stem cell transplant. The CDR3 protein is CASSSVQGLNSPLHF. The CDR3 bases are TGCGCCAGCAGCTCGGTGCAGGGACTTAATTCACCCCTCCACTTT.